This T cell receptor (beta chain) comes out of a study of blood T cell repertoires in COVID-19. The overall study: Samples came from the United States, Italy and Spain, spanning acute and convalescent COVID-19.

Only in-frame clones appear in the TCRdb table, and some are missing; sequencing was by immunoSEQ multiplex PCR. The table records about 200,000 clones, roughly 84% of them present only once. The V gene end was trimmed by 0 bases and the J gene end by 3 bases; junction bases not matched to a gene: 1. The CDR3 runs 14 residues. Germline values: CDR1 SGHAT, CDR2 FQNNGV. Across under 25 US areas, participants ranged in age from about 18 to 89 years. The study assigned cohorts using participant-reported clinical history. A case of COVID-19 had been met by exposed participants within 2 weeks before study entry.

The sample comprised PBMCs or T cells enriched from blood (not recorded which). The origin of this receptor is a woman aged 30 to 39 who had been exposed to COVID-19. V usage is TRBV11-2 and J usage is TRBJ1-1, with 7 bases identical to TRBD1. CDR3 in amino acids: CASSLDDRDTEAFF. The CDR3, as DNA: TGTGCCAGCAGCTTAGACGACAGGGACACTGAAGCTTTCTTT.